A single sample gave rise to the 29 T cell receptor beta chains below, sequenced in a study of regulatory T cells in long-lasting Graves disease. Libraries of TCR beta came from iRepertoire HTBI primers plus Arm-PCR of CDR3 regions. TCRdb independently ran MiXCR on the multiplex PCR reads; one entry per CDR3 protein. The table lists around 450,000 distinct CDR3 sequences, about 22% of them singletons. The time point here: persistent/refractory GD, antithyroid drugs over 5 years with positive TRAb. After RNA was extracted from PBMCs, the TCR library was made from it. The sequencing here drew on peripheral blood mononuclear cells (PBMCs), taken when the disease was refractory, from a patient treated with antithyroid drugs. The source is a female donor with Graves disease.

This clonotype occurred a few times. This may arise from a read error, as a much more abundant clone is one base away. This rearrangement joins TRBV6-1 to TRBJ1-1; a weak D match, TRBD1 (5 bases). Germline V lookup: CDR1 MNHNS, CDR2 SASEGT. CDR3 length: 13 residues. The CDR3 nucleotides are TGTGCCAGCAGTGAACGGAGGGGCACTGGAGCTTTCTTT. As protein: CASSERRGTGAFF.

The chain recombines TRBV20-1 with TRBJ2-7; possibly TRBD1 for D (5 bases). CDR1 is DFQATT, CDR2 SNEGSKA, per germline (reference sequence). V lost 5 bases to trimming and J lost 1 base, with 6 bases between them. This CDR3 contains 11 residues. The CDR3 DNA follows: TGCAGTGCTCAGGGATCCTACGAGCAGTACTTC. Protein: CSAQGSYEQYF.

This clonotype was found a few times. The chain employs TRBV6-2 or TRBV6-3 and TRBJ2-2; perhaps TRBD1 as D (6 bases). The CDR3 covers 16 residues. V lost 8 bases to trimming and J lost 2 bases, with 18 bases between them. In germline, CDR1 is MNHEY, CDR2 SVGEGT. In DNA form, the CDR3 reads TGTGCCAGCGGAAGCCCACGGGGACACAACACCGGGGAGCTGTTTTTT. Translated: CASGSPRGHNTGELFF.

This clonotype was seen a few times. This sequence may be a read error, since a much larger clone differs from it by one base. The genes are TRBV2 and TRBJ1-6; possibly TRBD1 for D (5 bases). The CDR3 extends over 13 amino acids. Germline V gives CDR1 SNHLY, CDR2 FYNNEI. The V end lost 8 bases, the J end lost 10 bases, and 15 bases lay between the germline ends. The CDR3, as DNA: TGTGCCAGCCCGAAAGGGGAAGAATCACCCCTCCACTTT. Its protein is CASPKGEESPLHF.

The chain is built from TRBV7-9 and TRBJ2-5, with D uncertain. With 1 base removed from V and 5 bases from J, the gap between germline ends came to 8 bases. Germline V gene sequence: CDR1 SEHNR, CDR2 FQNEAQ (reference sequence). This CDR3 has 13 residues. CDR3: CASSLGGWETQYF. CDR3 in DNA: TGTGCCAGCAGCTTAGGAGGTTGGGAGACCCAGTACTTC.

Comments on this clonotype: This clone may be a read error of a much larger clone one base away. The rearrangement links TRBV5-5 to TRBJ2-5; D is uncertain. The CDR3 covers 12 residues. Germline-derived CDR1 and CDR2 are SGHKS and YYEKEE (reference sequence). DNA of the CDR3: TGTACCAGCAGCCTCCCCCCCGAGACCCAGTACTTC. Amino acid sequence: CTSSLPPETQYF.

The chain combines TRBV24-1 with TRBJ2-7, with a weak D call TRBD2 (6 bases). The germline CDR1 and CDR2 sequences are KGHDR and SFDVKD. The length of the CDR3 is 14 residues. V dropped 5 bases and J dropped 3 bases, with 13 bases sitting between them. The CDR3 region is CATSASDGSYEQYF. The CDR3 DNA is TGTGCCACCAGTGCCTCGGACGGGAGCTACGAGCAGTACTTC.

The genes are TRBV7-2 and TRBJ2-5, with TRBD1 matching 8 bases. V dropped 4 bases and J dropped 3; count of bases not matched to a gene: 10. Germline CDR1 is SGHTA and CDR2 is FQGNSA. CDR3 length: 16 residues. The CDR3 reads CASSSPRDRFEETQYF. Written as DNA, the CDR3 is TGTGCCAGCAGCTCCCCCCGGGACAGGTTTGAAGAGACCCAGTACTTC.

At least ten counts were recorded for this clonotype. The J gene is TRBJ2-5, the V gene TRBV28; 9 nucleotides match TRBD2. The CDR3 is 16 residues long. The J segment lost 5 bases and the V segment lost 1 base, leaving 8 bases of the junction unmatched. CDR1 and CDR2 from the germline V gene are MDHEN and SYDVKM. The DNA for the CDR3 is TGTGCCAGCAGTTTATCGGCTAGCGGGATTTATGAGACCCAGTACTTC. Translated: CASSLSASGIYETQYF.

The CDR3 spells CASSPAGNYGYTF. The CDR3 coding sequence is TGTGCCAGCAGTCCGGCAGGGAACTATGGCTACACCTTC. This chain joins TRBV28 and TRBJ1-2; D perhaps matches TRBD1 (5 bases). The length of the CDR3 is 13 residues. Germline values: CDR1 MDHEN, CDR2 SYDVKM. The V and J ends lost 5 bases and 2 bases respectively, with 9 bases between them.

This clonotype was counted many times. The chain carries TRBV12-3 or TRBV12-4 and TRBJ1-1, with D possibly being TRBD1 (5 bases). This CDR3 region has 18 residues. Trimming pared 3 bases from V and 0 bases from J, leaving 20 bases between. CDR3 sequence reads: CASSFLTSGRAMNTEAFF. The CDR3 region has the DNA TGTGCCAGCAGTTTCCTAACTTCGGGACGGGCAATGAACACTGAAGCTTTCTTT.

J is TRBJ2-2 and V is TRBV12-3 or TRBV12-4; D may be TRBD1 (6 bases). Trimming left V 4 bases short and J 5 bases short, with 14 bases between. CDR3 length: 15 residues. The CDR3 region has the DNA TGTGCCAGCAGTTCCCGGACAGTTGGAACCGGGGAGCTGTTTTTT. The encoded protein is CASSSRTVGTGELFF.

This chain joins TRBV30 and TRBJ2-5; D is ambiguous. Looked up from germline, CDR1 is GTSNPN and CDR2 is SVGIG (reference sequence). Trimming took off 2 bases at V and 9 bases at J, with 10 bases between the two ends. There are 11 residues in the CDR3. The CDR3 spells CAWSSSGAQYF. The CDR3 DNA reads as TGTGCCTGGAGTTCCAGTGGGGCCCAGTACTTC.

The rearrangement links TRBV20-1 to TRBJ2-7; 8 positions match TRBD2. From germline, CDR1 is DFQATT and CDR2 SNEGSKA (reference sequence). This CDR3 has 13 amino acids. Losses at the gene ends were 8 bases for V and 7 bases for J; bases not matched to a gene: 13. CDR3 residues: CSCSGGGTLEQYF. In DNA form, the CDR3 reads TGCAGTTGCTCCGGGGGGGGTACGTTGGAGCAGTACTTC.

This clonotype showed up many times. The gene calls are TRBV29-1 and TRBJ2-7, with 10 bases lining up with TRBD2. Per the germline V gene, CDR1 is SQVTM and CDR2 is ANQGSEA. The J segment lost 7 bases and the V segment lost 0 bases, leaving 9 bases of the junction unmatched. The CDR3 has 15 amino acids. CDR3 amino acids: CSVEDTALAGKEQYF. The DNA for the CDR3 is TGCAGCGTTGAAGATACGGCACTAGCGGGGAAAGAGCAGTACTTC.

The chain recombines TRBV27 with TRBJ1-5; 9 bases align to TRBD1. Germline V gene data show CDR1 as MNHEY and CDR2 as SMNVEV (reference sequence). V was clipped by 5 bases and J by 1 base; unmatched bases: 6. There are 16 residues in the CDR3. The CDR3 loop is CASSAWTGVSNQPQHF. CDR3 sequence (DNA): TGTGCCAGCAGTGCGTGGACAGGGGTGAGCAATCAGCCCCAGCATTTT.

This clonotype was seen many times. This sequence joins TRBV3-1 and TRBJ1-6; no firm D call. The CDR3 consists of 12 residues. The germline gives CDR1 LGHDT, CDR2 YNNKEL (reference sequence). V was clipped by 4 bases and J by 9 bases, with 7 bases between them. This chain's CDR3 is CASSPDSSPLHF. The CDR3 DNA reads TGTGCCAGCAGCCCAGACTCTTCACCCCTCCACTTT.

The table lists this clonotype with a few counts. This chain connects TRBV28 to TRBJ1-1; tentative D call: TRBD1 (5 bases). The germline V and J ends were trimmed by 2 bases and 4 bases, with 17 bases remaining between them. CDR1 is MDHEN and CDR2 is SYDVKM in the germline V gene. CDR3 length: 16 residues. The chain's CDR3 is CASSLSIGPGGTEAFF. DNA of the CDR3: TGTGCCAGCAGTTTAAGTATCGGACCCGGGGGCACTGAAGCTTTCTTT. The full variable domain, in which reference TRBV28 and TRBJ1-1 provide the parts outside the CDR3, is DVKVTQSSRYLVKRTGEKVFLECVQDMDHENMFWYRQDPGLGLRLIYFSYDVKMKEKGDIPEGYSVSREKKERFSLILESASTNQTSMYLCASSLSIGPGGTEAFFGQGTRLTVV.

V is TRBV7-9 and J is TRBJ2-6, with 7 bases lining up with TRBD1. Germline values: CDR1 SEHNR, CDR2 FQNEAQ (reference sequence). This CDR3 region has 14 residues. J lost 12 bases, V lost 2 bases, and 7 bases had no gene match. DNA of the CDR3: TGTGCCAGCAGCTTATCCCGACAGGGCAGCGTCCTGACTTTC. Translation gives CASSLSRQGSVLTF.

This clonotype was picked up many times. The V gene is TRBV28, the J gene TRBJ2-7; 8 bases map to TRBD1. Per the germline V gene, CDR1 is MDHEN and CDR2 is SYDVKM. The CDR3 sequence is 13 residues long. V shed 4 bases and J 5 bases; nucleotides not matched to a gene: 4. CDR3 protein: CASSYGQGDEQYF. In DNA, the CDR3 is TGTGCCAGCAGTTACGGACAGGGTGACGAGCAGTACTTC. The entire variable domain, with the rest obtained from reference TRBV28 and TRBJ2-7, is as follows: DVKVTQSSRYLVKRTGEKVFLECVQDMDHENMFWYRQDPGLGLRLIYFSYDVKMKEKGDIPEGYSVSREKKERFSLILESASTNQTSMYLCASSYGQGDEQYFGPGTRLTVT.

This clonotype was detected ten times or more. The chain uses TRBV28 and TRBJ1-2; D not certain. The CDR3 length is 12 residues. V was shortened by 2 bases and J by 0 bases, with 1 base between the two germline ends. The germline gives CDR1 MDHEN, CDR2 SYDVKM. The CDR3 here is CASSLANYGYTF. The CDR3 nucleotides read TGTGCCAGCAGTTTAGCTAACTATGGCTACACCTTC.

Only a few counts were recorded for this clonotype. The chain couples TRBV19 to TRBJ1-2; the match to TRBD1 covers 8 bases. V trimming: 2 bases; J trimming: 8 bases; junction bases outside the gene matches: 4. The CDR3 length is 13 residues. Germline V lookup: CDR1 LNHDA, CDR2 SQIVND (reference sequence). The CDR3 sequence is CASSISTGAGYTF. In nucleotides, the CDR3 is TGTGCCAGTAGTATATCGACAGGGGCAGGCTACACCTTC.

In its sample, this clonotype was seen many times. The chain employs TRBV27 and TRBJ1-5; 7 nucleotides align to TRBD1. Germline CDR1 and CDR2: MNHEY and SMNVEV (reference sequence). Trimming took 0 bases from V and 3 from J; bases not matched to a gene: 11. The CDR3 has 18 amino acids. The CDR3 nucleotides are TGTGCCAGCAGTTTATCGTGGCCAGGGGGTTTGGACAATCAGCCCCAGCATTTT. It specifies CASSLSWPGGLDNQPQHF.

The table lists this clonotype with a few counts. This chain connects TRBV20-1 to TRBJ1-1, with 7 bases lining up with TRBD1. CDR3 length: 15 amino acids. The V gene end was trimmed by 0 bases and the J gene end by 1 base; junction bases not matched to a gene: 5. Looked up from germline, CDR1 is DFQATT and CDR2 is SNEGSKA (reference sequence). CDR3 sequence (DNA): TGCAGTGCTAGAGATCAGGGGGGGAAGAACACTGAAGCTTTCTTT. Translation gives CSARDQGGKNTEAFF.

This clonotype has only a few counts. This chain joins TRBV19 and TRBJ2-5; no definite D call. The CDR3 sequence is 13 residues long. Between the trimmed V and J ends, which lost 6 bases and 3 bases, there was a span of 11 bases. CDR1 and CDR2 from the germline V gene are LNHDA and SQIVND (reference sequence). DNA for the CDR3: TGTGCCAGTAGGCACAGTGTAAAAGAGACCCAGTACTTC. As protein: CASRHSVKETQYF.

At least ten counts were recorded for this clonotype. This chain connects TRBV24-1 to TRBJ2-7, with 8 bases matching TRBD1. The CDR3 sequence is 15 residues long. CDR1 KGHDR and CDR2 SFDVKD come from the germline V gene. With V trimmed by 2 bases and J by 4 bases, 6 bases remained unmatched. CDR3 sequence: CATSDSGQGMYEQYF. The DNA of the CDR3 is TGTGCCACCAGTGATTCCGGACAGGGTATGTACGAGCAGTACTTC.

Ten or more counts support this clonotype. This chain connects TRBV6-5 to TRBJ1-4; D perhaps matches TRBD1 (6 bases). Germline-derived CDR1 and CDR2 are MNHEY and SVGAGI. Trimming removed 0 bases from V and 8 bases from J, with 13 bases in between. There are 15 residues in the CDR3. CDR3 loop: CASSYSGTPGEKLFF. Here the CDR3 DNA reads TGTGCCAGCAGTTACTCGGGGACACCGGGGGAAAAACTGTTTTTT.

This chain connects TRBV6-5 to TRBJ1-1; D remains unclear. Germline loops: CDR1 MNHEY, CDR2 SVGAGI. The V gene lost 2 bases and the J gene lost 1 base, with 8 bases spanning the gap. The CDR3 is 14 amino acids. DNA for the CDR3: TGTGCCAGCAGTTACCCGGGATGGAACACTGAAGCTTTCTTT. This gives the protein CASSYPGWNTEAFF.

In the case of this clonotype: A read error may be the cause here, since a much bigger clone is one base away. This chain links TRBV28 with TRBJ1-4; 10 bases line up with TRBD1. Germline CDR1 MDHEN, CDR2 SYDVKM. This CDR3 is 12 amino acids long. CDR3 loop: CASSGTGVKPFF. CDR3 nucleotides: TGTGCCAGCAGTGGGACAGGGGTCAAACCGTTTTTT. Filled out from reference TRBV28 and TRBJ1-4, the complete variable domain reads DVKVTQSSRYLVKRTGEKVFLECVQDMDHENMFWYRQDPGLGLRLIYFSYDVKMKEKGDIPEGYSVSREKKERFSLILESASTNQTSMYLCASSGTGVKPFFGSGTQLSVL.